The clone carrying this T cell receptor (beta chain) has a count of ten or more. Template material for amplifying TCR beta CDR3 regions consisted of RNA transcripts. HTBI primers were used for first-round RT-PCR of the TCR CDR3. MiXCR, applied by TCRdb to the multiplex PCR reads, yields one record per CDR3 protein. The sample consists of around 700,000 distinct CDR3 sequences, around 40% of them appearing once. This record belongs to a study of T cells in Graves' hyperthyroidism and ophthalmopathy. The germline V gene encodes CDR1 SGHTA and CDR2 FQGNSA. The trim removed 7 bases at V and 8 bases at J, leaving 12 bases unmatched. The length of the CDR3 is 14 residues.

The clonotype originates from a middle-aged woman with Graves' hyperthyroidism. Sequenced: blood. V usage is TRBV7-2 and J usage is TRBJ1-2; TRBD1 matches 8 bases. The CDR3 DNA is TGTGCCAGCACCCTCTGGACAGGGCCAATCGGCTACACCTTC. Its translation: CASTLWTGPIGYTF.